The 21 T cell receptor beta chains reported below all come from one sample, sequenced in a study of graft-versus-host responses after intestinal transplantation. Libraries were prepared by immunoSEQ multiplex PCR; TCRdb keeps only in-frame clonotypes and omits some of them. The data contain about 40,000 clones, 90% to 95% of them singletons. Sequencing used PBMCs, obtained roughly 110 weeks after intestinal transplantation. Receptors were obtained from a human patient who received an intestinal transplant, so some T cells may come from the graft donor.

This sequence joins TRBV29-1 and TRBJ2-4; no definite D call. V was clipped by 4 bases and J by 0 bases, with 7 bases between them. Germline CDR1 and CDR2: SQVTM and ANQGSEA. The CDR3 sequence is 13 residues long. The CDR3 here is CSVGGLAKNIQYF. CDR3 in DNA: TGCAGCGTTGGGGGTTTAGCCAAAAACATTCAGTACTTC.

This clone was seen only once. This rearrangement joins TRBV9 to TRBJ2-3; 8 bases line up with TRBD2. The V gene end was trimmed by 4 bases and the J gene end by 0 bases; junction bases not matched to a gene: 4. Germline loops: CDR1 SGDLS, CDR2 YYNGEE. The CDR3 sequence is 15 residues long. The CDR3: CASSRSGMSTDTQYF. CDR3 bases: TGTGCCAGCAGCCGTAGCGGGATGAGCACAGATACGCAGTATTTT. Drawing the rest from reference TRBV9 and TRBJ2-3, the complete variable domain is DSGVTQTPKHLITATGQRVTLRCSPRSGDLSVYWYQQSLDQGLQFLIQYYNGEERAKGNILERFSAQQFPDLHSELNLSSLELGDSALYFCASSRSGMSTDTQYFGPGTRLTVL.

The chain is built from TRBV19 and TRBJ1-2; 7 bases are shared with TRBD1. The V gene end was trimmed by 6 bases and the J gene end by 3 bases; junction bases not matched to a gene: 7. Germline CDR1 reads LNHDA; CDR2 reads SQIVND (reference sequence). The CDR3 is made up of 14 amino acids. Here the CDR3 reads CASSLGDSDYGYTF. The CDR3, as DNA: TGTGCCAGTAGCCTGGGGGACAGCGACTATGGCTACACCTTC.

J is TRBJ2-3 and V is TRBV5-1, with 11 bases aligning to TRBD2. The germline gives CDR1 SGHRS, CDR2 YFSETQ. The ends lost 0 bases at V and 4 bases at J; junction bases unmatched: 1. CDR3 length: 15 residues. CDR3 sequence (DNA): TGCGCCAGCAGCTTGGGACTAGCGGGGCCAGATACGCAGTATTTT. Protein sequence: CASSLGLAGPDTQYF.

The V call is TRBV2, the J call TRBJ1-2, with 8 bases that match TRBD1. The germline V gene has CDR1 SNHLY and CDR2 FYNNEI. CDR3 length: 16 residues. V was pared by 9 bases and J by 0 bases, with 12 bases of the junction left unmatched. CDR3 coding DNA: TGTGCCAGATCTACAGGGGGGTTAGGGCCTAACTATGGCTACACCTTC. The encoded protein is CARSTGGLGPNYGYTF.

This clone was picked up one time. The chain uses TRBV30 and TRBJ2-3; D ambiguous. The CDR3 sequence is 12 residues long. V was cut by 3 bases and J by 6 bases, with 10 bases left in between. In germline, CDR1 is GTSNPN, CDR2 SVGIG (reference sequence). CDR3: CAWRWGEDTQYF. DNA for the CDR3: TGTGCCTGGAGATGGGGTGAGGATACGCAGTATTTT.

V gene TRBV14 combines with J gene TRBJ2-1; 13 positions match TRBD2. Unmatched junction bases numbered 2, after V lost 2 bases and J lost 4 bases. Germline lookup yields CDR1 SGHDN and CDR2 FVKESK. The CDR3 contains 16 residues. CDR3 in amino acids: CASSQPGLAGYNEQFF. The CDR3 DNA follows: TGTGCCAGCAGCCAACCGGGACTAGCGGGATACAATGAGCAGTTCTTC.

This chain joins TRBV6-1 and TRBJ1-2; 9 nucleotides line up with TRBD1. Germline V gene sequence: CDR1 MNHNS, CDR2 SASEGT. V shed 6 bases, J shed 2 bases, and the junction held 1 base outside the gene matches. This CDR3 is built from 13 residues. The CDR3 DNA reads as TGTGCCAGCAGGGGACAGGGAAACTATGGCTACACCTTC. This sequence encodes CASRGQGNYGYTF.

CDR3 nucleotides: TGTGCCAGCAGTTTATTCCCAATCAATGAGCAGTTCTTC. It translates to CASSLFPINEQFF. The chain employs TRBV27 and TRBJ2-1; D is uncertain. The CDR3 consists of 13 residues. Germline V CDR1 and CDR2: MNHEY, SMNVEV (reference sequence). V gave up 1 base and J gave up 6 bases, with 7 bases separating them.

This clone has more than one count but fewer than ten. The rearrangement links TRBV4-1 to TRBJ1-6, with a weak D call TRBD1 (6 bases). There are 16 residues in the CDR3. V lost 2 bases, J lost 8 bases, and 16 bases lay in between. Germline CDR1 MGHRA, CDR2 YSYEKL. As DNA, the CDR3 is TGCGCCAGCAGCCAACCACAGGGACCCTCTTATTCACCCCTCCACTTT. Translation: CASSQPQGPSYSPLHF.

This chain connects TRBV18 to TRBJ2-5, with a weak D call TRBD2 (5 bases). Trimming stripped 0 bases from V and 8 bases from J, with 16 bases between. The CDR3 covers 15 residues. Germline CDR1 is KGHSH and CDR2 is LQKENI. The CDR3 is CASSPPTRARGTQYF. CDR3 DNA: TGTGCCAGCTCACCACCGACCCGGGCCCGGGGAACCCAGTACTTC.

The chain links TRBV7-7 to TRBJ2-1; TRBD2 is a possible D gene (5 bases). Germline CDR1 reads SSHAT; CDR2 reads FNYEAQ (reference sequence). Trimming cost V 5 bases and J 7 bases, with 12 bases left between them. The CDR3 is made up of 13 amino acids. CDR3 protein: CASSASPGNEQFF. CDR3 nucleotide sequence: TGTGCCAGCAGCGCCAGCCCGGGGAATGAGCAGTTCTTC.

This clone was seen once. CDR3 region: CASRGAVSETQYF. The CDR3 DNA is TGCGCCAGCCGGGGGGCGGTGAGCGAGACCCAGTACTTC. This chain connects TRBV5-1 to TRBJ2-5; possible D gene TRBD2, 7 bases. V was pared by 7 bases and J by 5 bases, with 15 bases between. Germline assignment: CDR1 SGHRS and CDR2 YFSETQ. The CDR3 sequence is 13 residues long.

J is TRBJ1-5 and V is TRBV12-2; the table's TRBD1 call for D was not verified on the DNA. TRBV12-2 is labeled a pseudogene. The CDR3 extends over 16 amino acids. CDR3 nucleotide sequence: TGTGCAAGTCGCTTAACCGGGACAGGGGGCCTTCAGCCCCAGCATTTT. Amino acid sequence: CASRLTGTGGLQPQHF.

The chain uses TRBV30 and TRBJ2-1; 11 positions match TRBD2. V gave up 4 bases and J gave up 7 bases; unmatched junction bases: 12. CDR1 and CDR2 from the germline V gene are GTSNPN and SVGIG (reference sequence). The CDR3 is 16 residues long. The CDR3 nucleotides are TGTGCCTGGACACCTCTAGGACTAGCGGGTTTGAATGAGCAGTTCTTC. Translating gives CAWTPLGLAGLNEQFF.

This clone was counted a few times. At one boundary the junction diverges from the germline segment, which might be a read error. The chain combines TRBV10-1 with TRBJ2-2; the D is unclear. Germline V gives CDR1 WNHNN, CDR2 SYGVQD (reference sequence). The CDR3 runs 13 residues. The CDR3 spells CASSESRTGQLFF. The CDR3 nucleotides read TGCGCCAGCAGTGAGTCGAGGACCGGGCAGCTGTTTTTT.

This chain's CDR3 is CASSEFPLAGVYNEQFF. For the CDR3, the DNA is TGTGCCAGCAGTGAATTCCCACTAGCGGGGGTTTACAATGAGCAGTTCTTC. The chain couples TRBV6-1 to TRBJ2-1; 11 bases map to TRBD2. CDR1 is MNHNS, CDR2 SASEGT, per germline. V lost 2 bases to trimming and J lost 4 bases; unmatched junction nucleotides: 7. CDR3 size: 17 residues.

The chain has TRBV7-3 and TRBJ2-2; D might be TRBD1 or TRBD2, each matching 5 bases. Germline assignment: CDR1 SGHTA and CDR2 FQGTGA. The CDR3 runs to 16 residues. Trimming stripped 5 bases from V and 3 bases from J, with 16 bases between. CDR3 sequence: CASSKTGDRHTGELFF. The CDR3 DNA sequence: TGTGCCAGCAGCAAAACTGGGGACCGACACACCGGGGAGCTGTTTTTT.

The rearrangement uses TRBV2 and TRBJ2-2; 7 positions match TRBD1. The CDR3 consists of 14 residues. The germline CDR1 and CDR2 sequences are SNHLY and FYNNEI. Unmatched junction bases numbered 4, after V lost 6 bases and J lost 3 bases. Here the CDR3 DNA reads TGTGCCAGCAGGACAGGGTGGCACACCGGGGAGCTGTTTTTT. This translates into CASRTGWHTGELFF.

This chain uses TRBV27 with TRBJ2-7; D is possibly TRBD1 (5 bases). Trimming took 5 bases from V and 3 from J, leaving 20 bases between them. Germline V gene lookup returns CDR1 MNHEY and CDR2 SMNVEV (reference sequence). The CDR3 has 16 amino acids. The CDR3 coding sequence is TGTGCCAGCAGTAAAGAGGTAGGGCAGGGCGGCTACGAGCAGTACTTC. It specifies CASSKEVGQGGYEQYF.

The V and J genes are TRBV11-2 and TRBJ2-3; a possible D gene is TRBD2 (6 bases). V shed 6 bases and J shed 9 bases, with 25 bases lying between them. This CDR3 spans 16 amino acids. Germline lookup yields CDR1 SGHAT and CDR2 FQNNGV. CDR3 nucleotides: TGTGCCAGCAGGTACCGGACTACCGCGCTACAGGACACGCAGTATTTT. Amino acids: CASRYRTTALQDTQYF.